The sample holds many counts of the clone carrying this T cell receptor beta chain. The entry originates in a study of blood T cells in healthy people across ages. Primed by a sample-barcoded 5' primer and a J-beta primer mix, a second PCR proceeded for about 6 to 11 cycles. TCRdb processed the 5' RACE reads anew with MiXCR; each CDR3 protein has one entry. Of 1.2 million to 1.5 million distinct CDR3 sequences listed, around 42% were seen once; the top ten hold roughly 7.9%. Unmatched junction bases numbered 9, after V lost 8 bases and J lost 1 base. The CDR3 length is 16 residues. CDR1 and CDR2 from the germline V gene are ENHRY and SYGVKD.

This TCR derives from a woman aged 18-35 years in good health. V usage is TRBV10-3 and J usage is TRBJ2-3; 10 bases agree with TRBD2. The sample taken for sequencing was blood. This CDR3 is CAIRQREGRGTDTQYF. For the CDR3, the DNA is TGTGCCATCCGGCAGCGGGAGGGCAGAGGCACAGATACGCAGTATTTT.